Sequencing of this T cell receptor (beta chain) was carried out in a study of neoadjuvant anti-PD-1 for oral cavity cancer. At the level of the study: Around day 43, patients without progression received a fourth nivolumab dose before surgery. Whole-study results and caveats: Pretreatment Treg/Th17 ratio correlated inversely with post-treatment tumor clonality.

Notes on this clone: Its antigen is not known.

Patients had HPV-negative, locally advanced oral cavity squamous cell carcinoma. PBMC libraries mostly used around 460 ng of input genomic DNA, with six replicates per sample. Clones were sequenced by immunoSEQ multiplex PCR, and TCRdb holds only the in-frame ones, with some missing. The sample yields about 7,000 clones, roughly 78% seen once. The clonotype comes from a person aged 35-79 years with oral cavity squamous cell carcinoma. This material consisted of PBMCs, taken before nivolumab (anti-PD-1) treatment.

The CDR3 here is CASSPRTGVNTGELFF. The CDR3 DNA is TGTGCCAGCAGCCCTAGGACAGGAGTGAACACCGGGGAGCTGTTTTTT. The rearrangement joins TRBV11-1 to TRBJ2-2; 7 bases align to TRBD1. From germline, CDR1 is SGHAT and CDR2 FQDESV (reference sequence). V lost 5 bases to trimming and J lost 1 base; unmatched junction nucleotides: 7. The CDR3 loop spans 16 amino acids.